This T cell receptor beta chain came from a study of lymphopenia after photon versus proton radiotherapy. Findings of the study overall: Relative stability marked proton patients; photon patients lost diversity and naive cells. Survival link was tested only in deceased patients; proton benefit remains a possibility. In patients who died, overall survival fell as post-nadir TCR diversity dropped more. After the lymphocyte nadir, photon-treated repertoires showed oligoclonal expansion, especially of CD8+ Temra cells.

On this clone itself: Its specificity is unknown.

The CDR3 loop spans 12 amino acids. Trimming shortened V by 5 bases and J by 5 bases, and 9 bases separated the two germline ends. CDR1 MDHEN and CDR2 SYDVKM come from the germline V gene. The assay was immunoSEQ multiplex PCR, and TCRdb's table has in-frame clones only and misses some. The data contain some 76,000 clones, under 95% of them seen just once; the ten biggest clones take up 2% to 2.5%. This TCR derives from a woman aged 40 to 55 with cholangiocarcinoma. The sequences come from peripheral blood, collected from a patient treated with photon-based radiotherapy. The V and J genes are TRBV28 and TRBJ2-5; D is ambiguous. The CDR3: CASSPFTETQYF. DNA for the CDR3: TGTGCCAGCAGTCCCTTCACGGAGACCCAGTACTTC.